These 11 T cell receptor beta chains were all obtained from the same sample, sequenced in a study of blood T cell repertoires in COVID-19 (TCRdb year 2020). The receptor library was made with the immunoSEQ multiplex PCR assay. TCRdb's version of the immuneACCESS table is confined to in-frame rearrangements and falls short of the full clone set. An unresolved V gene accounts for under half of the shortfall where checked; the remainder is of unknown origin. In all, the sample holds some 180,000 clones, and 65% to 90% of those were seen once. The top ten clones comprise 4% to 6.5% of the sample. The sequencing sample was made of PBMCs or T cells enriched from blood (not recorded which). All receptors derive from a woman aged 55-69 years with acute COVID-19.

V is TRBV4-3 and J is TRBJ2-7; 14 bases align to TRBD2. The V segment lost 3 bases and the J segment 6 bases; nucleotides outside the gene matches: 10. The CDR3 runs 17 residues. Per germline, CDR1 LGHNA and CDR2 YSLEER. The CDR3 nucleotides are TGCGCCAGCAGCCAGGGGACTAGCGGGAGTAGGGGGGCCGAGCAGTACTTC. Its protein product is CASSQGTSGSRGAEQYF.

The count of this clone is one. J is TRBJ1-3 and V is TRBV29-1; D not resolved. Germline V lookup: CDR1 SQVTM, CDR2 ANQGSEA. V lost 7 bases, J lost 0 bases, and 10 bases lay in between. There are 13 residues in the CDR3. The CDR3 bases are TGCAGCGCCACCGCGGACTCTGGAAACACCATATATTTT. It encodes CSATADSGNTIYF.

In regard to this clone: Other DNA sequences in the sample encode the same CDR3. V is TRBV25-1 and J is TRBJ2-3; 10 nucleotides align to TRBD2. Losses at the gene ends were 2 bases for V and 3 bases for J; bases not matched to a gene: 2. The CDR3 length is 15 residues. Germline CDR1 reads MGHDK; CDR2 reads SYGVNS. CDR3 sequence: CASSESGGATDTQYF. The CDR3, as DNA: TGTGCCAGCAGTGAAAGCGGGGGGGCGACAGATACGCAGTATTTT.

The chain is built from TRBV6-2 or TRBV6-3 and TRBJ1-5; TRBD1 agrees at 7 bases. V trimming: 0 bases; J trimming: 1 base; junction bases outside the gene matches: 3. The length of the CDR3 is 16 residues. Germline V gene data show CDR1 as MNHEY and CDR2 as SVGEGT. The CDR3 DNA is TGTGCCAGCAGTTACTCCGACAGGGAAAGCAATCAGCCCCAGCATTTT. Its protein product is CASSYSDRESNQPQHF.

The chain carries TRBV19 and TRBJ1-6, with 7 bases fitting TRBD1. Germline trimming cut 7 bases from V and 6 bases from J; bases unmatched to any gene: 9. From germline, CDR1 is LNHDA and CDR2 SQIVND (reference sequence). The length of the CDR3 is 15 residues. This CDR3 is CASTETGTVNSPLHF. CDR3 DNA sequence: TGTGCCAGTACAGAAACCGGGACAGTTAATTCACCCCTCCACTTT.

Remarks on this clone: The same CDR3 is also encoded by other DNA sequences in this sample. This chain joins TRBV7-9 and TRBJ2-1; D is ambiguous. The CDR3 length is 15 residues. Trimming took 6 bases from V and 2 from J, leaving 14 bases between them. Germline V gives CDR1 SEHNR, CDR2 FQNEAQ (reference sequence). Here the CDR3 reads CASSPSGGPYNEQFF. The CDR3 nucleotides read TGTGCCAGCAGTCCGAGTGGCGGCCCCTACAATGAGCAGTTCTTC.

The V and J genes are TRBV27 and TRBJ1-1; the D is unclear. The V gene lost 4 bases and the J gene lost 4 bases, with 19 bases spanning the gap. The CDR3 length is 16 residues. Germline V gene lookup returns CDR1 MNHEY and CDR2 SMNVEV (reference sequence). The CDR3, as DNA: TGTGCCAGCAGTTACTACCCTCCGCAACTTTCCACTGAAGCTTTCTTT. This sequence encodes CASSYYPPQLSTEAFF.

The gene calls are TRBV27 and TRBJ1-6; D might be TRBD1 (6 bases). Germline loops: CDR1 MNHEY, CDR2 SMNVEV (reference sequence). Trimming took off 7 bases at V and 4 bases at J, with 11 bases between the two ends. There are 14 residues in the CDR3. CDR3 protein: CASTTRGYNSPLHF. The CDR3 DNA is TGTGCCAGCACCACGAGGGGGTATAATTCACCCCTCCACTTT.

CDR3 nucleotide sequence: TGTGCCAGCAGCTTGGGGCCCAGGACAGGGGATGGCTACACCTTC. Protein: CASSLGPRTGDGYTF. This chain links TRBV5-6 with TRBJ1-2; 9 bases are shared with TRBD1. Losses at the gene ends were 0 bases for V and 6 bases for J; bases not matched to a gene: 6. CDR3 size: 15 residues. Germline V lookup: CDR1 SGHDT, CDR2 YYEEEE.

This chain joins TRBV30 and TRBJ2-1; D remains ambiguous. The CDR3 totals 12 residues. CDR1 is GTSNPN, CDR2 SVGIG, per germline (reference sequence). V was pared by 0 bases and J by 7 bases, with 7 bases between. The chain's CDR3 is CAWSVLENEQFF. CDR3 DNA: TGTGCCTGGAGTGTACTTGAGAATGAGCAGTTCTTC.

V gene TRBV18 combines with J gene TRBJ2-3; 9 bases map to TRBD1. The CDR3 consists of 16 residues. V lost 3 bases to trimming and J lost 2 bases; unmatched junction nucleotides: 6. Germline CDR1 KGHSH, CDR2 LQKENI. The CDR3 region is CASSPAGTGYTDTQYF. The CDR3 nucleotides read TGTGCCAGCTCACCCGCCGGGACAGGGTACACAGATACGCAGTATTTT.